These T cell receptor beta chains were read from a single sample in a study of cytomegalovirus exposure and HLA in healthy donors. Sequencing was performed with immunoSEQ multiplex PCR; in TCRdb, only in-frame clones are kept and a portion is missing. The sample gives some 160,000 clones, around 80% of which show up once; 2% to 2.5% is in the top ten. Input material: PBMCs. These receptors were obtained from a boy aged 2-9 years in good health and CMV-seronegative. Each CDR3 is given without its conserved first and last residue.

j_gene: TRBJ2-7
v_gene: TRBV5-4
CDR3aa: ALWRYEQY

j_gene: TRBJ2-1
v_gene: TRBV9
CDR3aa: ASSVEGILGYNEQF

j_gene: TRBJ2-2
v_gene: TRBV28
CDR3aa: ASSFRGPGTGELF

j_gene: TRBJ1-1
v_gene: TRBV11-2
CDR3aa: ASSLAGTEAF

j_gene: TRBJ1-2
v_gene: TRBV5-4
CDR3aa: ASSPPGSDGYT

j_gene: TRBJ1-2
v_gene: TRBV18
CDR3aa: ASSPPSGGGYT

j_gene: TRBJ1-5
v_gene: TRBV19
CDR3aa: ASSVPGQPQH

j_gene: TRBJ1-2
v_gene: TRBV7-2
CDR3aa: ASSFRQGNYGYT

j_gene: TRBJ1-1
v_gene: TRBV5-1
CDR3aa: ASSLSLRQGAEAF

j_gene: TRBJ2-7
v_gene: TRBV4-3
CDR3aa: ASSQFWLADEQY

j_gene: TRBJ1-6
v_gene: TRBV27
CDR3aa: ASSHMPGQGNSPLH

j_gene: TRBJ2-3
v_gene: TRBV7-3
CDR3aa: ASSLKSSGEDTQY

j_gene: TRBJ2-7
v_gene: TRBV28
CDR3aa: ASSPQGWVYEQY

j_gene: TRBJ1-2
v_gene: TRBV7-8
CDR3aa: ASSIRRDRVYGYT

j_gene: TRBJ1-2
v_gene: TRBV5-6
CDR3aa: ASSFMSSYT

j_gene: TRBJ2-1
v_gene: TRBV7-9
CDR3aa: ASSLEGLAGGLYNEQF

j_gene: TRBJ1-2
v_gene: TRBV5-4
CDR3aa: ASSGYSGVLAYGYT

j_gene: TRBJ1-5
v_gene: TRBV7-2
CDR3aa: ASSLSSVGNQPQH

j_gene: TRBJ1-4
v_gene: TRBV27
CDR3aa: ASSPTPRRRATNEKLF

j_gene: TRBJ2-7
v_gene: TRBV5-1
CDR3aa: ASSLAPIRTGPYEQY

j_gene: TRBJ1-1
v_gene: TRBV4-1
CDR3aa: ASSQIIGLTEAF

j_gene: TRBJ2-7
v_gene: TRBV27
CDR3aa: ASSLYPPAPSPSYEQY

j_gene: TRBJ2-1
v_gene: TRBV27
CDR3aa: ASSLIAGVRDEQF

j_gene: TRBJ1-4
v_gene: TRBV30
CDR3aa: AWAGEGHEKLF

j_gene: TRBJ2-7
v_gene: TRBV18
CDR3aa: ASVRQGDDEQY

j_gene: TRBJ2-1
v_gene: TRBV5-4
CDR3aa: ASSLARLAISYNEQF

j_gene: TRBJ2-1
v_gene: TRBV4-1
CDR3aa: ASSQDLPGGVLGEQF

j_gene: TRBJ1-1
v_gene: TRBV6-6
CDR3aa: ASSYTGNTEAF

j_gene: TRBJ2-7
v_gene: TRBV7-3
CDR3aa: ASSLTASNYEQY

j_gene: TRBJ2-7
v_gene: TRBV2
CDR3aa: ASSGRSYEQY

j_gene: TRBJ2-1
v_gene: TRBV6-6
CDR3aa: ASSRTSNEQF

j_gene: TRBJ1-1
v_gene: TRBV5-1
CDR3aa: ASSLGQGKMNTEAF

j_gene: TRBJ2-1
v_gene: TRBV4-1
CDR3aa: ASRSVLGYNEQF

j_gene: TRBJ1-1
v_gene: TRBV6-1
CDR3aa: ASSRDRANTEAF